This record concerns one T cell receptor beta chain sequence. Its specific antigen is unknown. Base qualities are not at hand, and no much larger clone is one base apart. Collaborating institutions collected whole blood in K2EDTA tubes following their own protocols. For TCRbeta analysis, collaborators shipped samples as frozen whole blood, isolated PBMCs, or DNA extracted from either of those sample types. The CDR3, cysteine through phenylalanine, is 12 amino acids long. The retained sequence is limited to the CDR3, 36 bases, with the frame set at the first base. Trimming takes 5 bases from V and 5 bases from J, and the germline ends sit 9 bases apart. For CDR1 and CDR2, the germline V gene lists SGHDN and FVKESK. The entry originates in a study of blood T cell repertoires in COVID-19 (dated by TCRdb to the early 2020s). Background on the whole study: Collaborator samples came from the United States, Italy and Spain and covered acute and convalescent phases of COVID-19. HLA class I and class II types, where available, came from metadata supplied by the sample provider rather than from assay-based typing. The repertoires were made available in a free public database intended to serve as a resource for research on the immune response to SARS-CoV-2. Deeply sampled blood TCRbeta repertoires from subjects exposed to, actively infected with, or recovered from COVID-19 were included in the dataset. The prospective study material was composed of cDNA or gDNA derived from T cells, B-cell-depleted T cells, or PBMCs. The samples were drawn from two sources: the first 160 participants of the ongoing ImmuneRACE study, and 1,000 to 1,500 subjects contributed by 6 global collaborators. Nearly every sample came with metadata listing a de-identified subject ID, COVID-19 status, age in years and sex.

TCRbeta CDR3 regions were amplified from genomic DNA by means of the immunoSEQ Assay, a bias-controlled multiplex PCR. In the source study's methods: Nucleated cell counts per sample were estimated from amplification of reference gene primers within the assay. To quantify the absolute abundance of each unique TCRbeta CDR3 rearrangement, sequence reads were collapsed and filtered. For each sample, productive Simpson clonality was calculated as the square root of Simpson's diversity index across productive rearrangements. TCRdb mirrors the immuneACCESS table, restricted to in-frame sequences. Some clones are absent from its copies; in checked studies, under half trace to an unresolved V gene, and the reason for the others is unknown. That table supplies the V and J calls and clone size; D and trimming were determined from the DNA. Here the sample has about 140,000 clones; 88% occur a single time. Of the sample, about 1.7% is held by the ten largest clones.

General findings and caveats noted by the study authors: Clinical and demographic metadata were provided uncurated, with the amount varying by source and participant.

This receptor was identified in a woman between 45 and 60 years old with acute or convalescent COVID-19. The V gene is TRBV14 and the J gene is TRBJ1-2, with TRBD1 tentatively as D gene (6 bases match). The sample taken for sequencing was peripheral blood. The CDR3: CASSSQGYGYTF. The sequenced DNA is TGTGCCAGCAGCTCGCAGGGGTATGGCTACACCTTC. Reference TRBV14 and TRBJ1-2 proteins supply the regions before and after the CDR3; the full variable domain is: EAGVTQFPSHSVIEKGQTVTLRCDPISGHDNLYWYRRVMGKEIKFLLHFVKESKQDESGMPNNRFLAERTGGTYSTLKVQPAELEDSGVYFCASSSQGYGYTFGSGTRLTVV.